This T cell receptor beta chain derives from a study of CD8+ T cells in alopecia areata. The treatment is: oral pan-JAK inhibitor, 5-10 mg twice daily. Reverse transcribed after extraction, RNA yielded cDNA as the sequencing template. Clones were read by immunoSEQ multiplex PCR, and TCRdb kept only the in-frame ones, dropping some. The repertoire consists of over 200,000 clones, with around 65% occurring once and the leading ten covering about 4%. Per germline, CDR1 ENHRY and CDR2 SYGVKD. This CDR3 has 15 amino acids. Here the sequenced sample was CD4+ T cells sorted from blood, taken at week 4, from a patient treated with tofacitinib. V usage is TRBV10-3 and J usage is TRBJ2-2; 9 bases are shared with TRBD2. This TCR derives from a human donor with alopecia areata. In nucleotides, the CDR3 is TGTGCTACTGGGACCGGGACTAGCCACACCGGGGAGCTGTTTTTT. It codes for CATGTGTSHTGELFF.